Listed below are T cell receptor beta chains from one sample, sequenced in a study of vaccination and CD4 T cells after COVID-19. TCRdb re-called the PCR reads through MiXCR, storing one row per CDR3 protein. The data hold some 20,000 distinct CDR3 sequences, with around 43% observed a single time. Their target antigens are unknown. The specimen comprised CD4+ T cells from blood, cultured in vitro, sampled before SARS-CoV-2 vaccination. Receptor source: a human donor who received a COVID-19 vaccine. Both conserved end residues are part of each CDR3. Each record gives: CDR3 length, clone size, V gene, J gene, D gene, CDR3 DNA, CDR3 protein. D genes are given only for firm matches. Clone size is given for some rows only: seen once, a few or many times, or a class if the clone is expanded.

len: 14
abundance: NA
v_gene: TRBV7-8
j_gene: TRBJ2-5
d_gene: NA
CDR3nt: TGTGCCAGCAGCTTTCAGGGTATCCAAGAGACCCAGTACTTC
CDR3aa: CASSFQGIQETQYF

len: 17
abundance: few
v_gene: TRBV5-4
j_gene: TRBJ1-6
d_gene: TRBD1
CDR3nt: TGTGCCAGCAGCTCGACCCGAGGACAGGGGGGGAATTCACCCCTCCACTTT
CDR3aa: CASSSTRGQGGNSPLHF

len: 16
abundance: once
v_gene: TRBV10-3
j_gene: TRBJ1-2
d_gene: NA
CDR3nt: TGTGCCATCAGTGAGTCAAATGGGGGGCACGGCTATGGCTACACCTTC
CDR3aa: CAISESNGGHGYGYTF

len: 12
abundance: NA
v_gene: TRBV30
j_gene: TRBJ2-3
d_gene: NA
CDR3nt: TGTGCCTGGAGGGGTTGGACAGATACGCAGTATTTT
CDR3aa: CAWRGWTDTQYF

len: 14
abundance: NA
v_gene: TRBV19
j_gene: TRBJ2-1
d_gene: NA
CDR3nt: TGTGCCAGTAGTATGGGCAGGGTCCACAATGAGCAGTTCTTC
CDR3aa: CASSMGRVHNEQFF

len: 15
abundance: NA
v_gene: TRBV12-3/TRBV12-4
j_gene: TRBJ1-1
d_gene: NA
CDR3nt: TGTGCCAGCAGTCGACAGGCGATGATGAACACTGAAGCTTTCTTT
CDR3aa: CASSRQAMMNTEAFF

len: 16
abundance: NA
v_gene: TRBV20-1
j_gene: TRBJ2-1
d_gene: NA
CDR3nt: TGCAGTGCCATGATGGACAGTAGGAGATCCTACAATGAGCAGTTCTTC
CDR3aa: CSAMMDSRRSYNEQFF

len: 13
abundance: few
v_gene: TRBV20-1
j_gene: TRBJ1-1
d_gene: NA
CDR3nt: TGCAGTGCTAGAAAAACGGGGAGGGCTGAAGCTTTCTTT
CDR3aa: CSARKTGRAEAFF

len: 13
abundance: few
v_gene: TRBV19
j_gene: TRBJ2-3
d_gene: NA
CDR3nt: TGTGCCAGTAGGGAGACGAGAACAGATACGCAGTATTTT
CDR3aa: CASRETRTDTQYF

len: 14
abundance: NA
v_gene: TRBV28
j_gene: TRBJ1-5
d_gene: NA
CDR3nt: TGTGCCATCAGTTTAACAGGGAAGAATCAGCCCCAGCATTTT
CDR3aa: CAISLTGKNQPQHF

len: 16
abundance: NA
v_gene: TRBV5-1
j_gene: TRBJ2-3
d_gene: NA
CDR3nt: TGCGCCAGCAGCCAGCAAACCCTAAGCCGCGCAGATACGCAGTATTTT
CDR3aa: CASSQQTLSRADTQYF